Below are 20 T cell receptor beta chains sequenced from a single sample in a study of T cells in Graves' hyperthyroidism and ophthalmopathy (dated by TCRdb to between 2018 and 2021). Libraries were built with multiplex PCR. Sequencing took place on an Illumina HiSeq 2000. TCR beta CDR3 regions were amplified from RNA transcripts. The first round of RT-PCR for the TCR CDR3 was performed with the HTBI primer set and the Qiagen OneStep RT-PCR kit. TCRdb ran its own pipeline on the public reads, namely fastp trimming at Q25 and MiXCR clone calling, and kept in-frame beta chains. CDR3 protein sequences are deduplicated, and each keeps its most common genes and DNA. Within this sample are hundreds of thousands of distinct CDR3 sequences, with approximately 14% of them counted one time only. In total, the top ten clones hold roughly an eighth of the sample. Input material: blood. These receptors were collected from a woman aged 45-65 years with Graves' ophthalmopathy.

This clonotype has only a few counts. V is TRBV24-1 and J is TRBJ2-2, with 8 bases identical to TRBD2. V lost 1 base to trimming and J lost 1 base; unmatched junction nucleotides: 4. The CDR3 spans 17 residues. The germline CDR1 and CDR2 sequences are KGHDR and SFDVKD. CDR3: CATSDLPGRGNTGELFF. The CDR3, as DNA: TGTGCCACCAGTGATTTACCCGGGAGGGGGAACACCGGGGAGCTGTTTTTT.

This clonotype was recorded at least ten times. The genes are TRBV7-9 and TRBJ1-2; D is ambiguous. Per germline, CDR1 SEHNR and CDR2 FQNEAQ (reference sequence). The CDR3 covers 17 residues. Trimming took 5 bases from V and 5 from J, leaving 24 bases between them. This chain's CDR3 is CASSRMPSKLPPYGYTF. CDR3 nucleotides: TGTGCCAGCAGCCGAATGCCCTCTAAACTGCCGCCTTATGGCTACACCTTC.

This clonotype was observed a few times. The chain uses TRBV19 and TRBJ2-7; possibly TRBD1 for D (6 bases). The V and J ends lost 10 bases and 3 bases respectively, with 16 bases between them. The CDR3 runs 13 residues. Germline-derived CDR1 and CDR2 are LNHDA and SQIVND (reference sequence). CDR3 region: CATRGQGNYEQYF. The CDR3 coding sequence is TGTGCCACCCGAGGGCAGGGGAACTACGAGCAGTACTTC.

This clonotype was observed a handful of times. This chain connects TRBV5-8 to TRBJ2-2, with 13 positions matching TRBD2. The V and J ends lost 4 bases and 6 bases, in that order; junction bases with no gene match: 9. The CDR3 has 17 amino acids. Germline values: CDR1 SGHTS, CDR2 YDEGEE. CDR3 in DNA: TGTGCCAGCAGCCCGGAGGGGACTAGCGGGATGTCCGGGGAGCTGTTTTTT. Its translation: CASSPEGTSGMSGELFF.

A note on this clonotype: The junction does not match germline at one end; this may be a read error. V usage is TRBV20-1 and J usage is TRBJ2-1; the D is unclear. There are 13 residues in the CDR3. Germline CDR1 DFQATT, CDR2 SNEGSKA (reference sequence). CDR3: CSATSPSHNEQFF. CDR3 in DNA: TGCAGTGCTACGTCGCCCTCCCACAATGAGCAGTTCTTC.

The rearrangement joins TRBV2 to TRBJ1-3, with unresolved D. The V and J ends lost 3 bases and 0 bases respectively, with 9 bases between them. CDR1 and CDR2 from the germline V gene are SNHLY and FYNNEI. The CDR3 runs 15 residues. This chain's CDR3 is CASSDEAHSGNTIYF. CDR3 DNA sequence: TGTGCCAGCAGTGACGAGGCGCACTCTGGAAACACCATATATTTT.

This clonotype was seen at least ten times. The CDR3 DNA sequence: TGTGCCAGCTCACCATCCCGCTTGAACACTGAAGCTTTCTTT. This encodes CASSPSRLNTEAFF. The rearrangement uses TRBV18 and TRBJ1-1; D is unclear. Per the germline V gene, CDR1 is KGHSH and CDR2 is LQKENI. Trimming left V 2 bases short and J 0 bases short, with 7 bases between. This CDR3 has 14 amino acids.

The table lists this clonotype with a few counts. This rearrangement joins TRBV10-3 to TRBJ2-7, with no clear D. Trimming stripped 0 bases from V and 0 bases from J, with 12 bases between. Per germline, CDR1 ENHRY and CDR2 SYGVKD. CDR3 length equals 16 residues. CDR3 sequence reads: CAISESTWVRSYEQYF. As DNA, the CDR3 is TGTGCCATCAGTGAGTCGACGTGGGTTCGCTCCTACGAGCAGTACTTC.

J is TRBJ2-7 and V is TRBV27, with TRBD2 identical over 11 bases. V lost 10 bases, J lost 3 bases, and 8 bases stayed unmatched. Germline CDR1 is MNHEY and CDR2 is SMNVEV (reference sequence). CDR3 length equals 14 residues. The CDR3 nucleotides read TGTGCCACCTCGACCGGGACTAGCGGCTACGAGCAGTACTTC. Protein sequence: CATSTGTSGYEQYF.

This clonotype was observed many times. The CDR3 DNA reads TGTGCCAGCAGTTTACCATTCGGACTAGCGGGAGGCCCCTACGAGCAGTACTTC. Its protein is CASSLPFGLAGGPYEQYF. The V call is TRBV12-3 or TRBV12-4, the J call TRBJ2-7; 14 bases align to TRBD2. The CDR3 extends over 18 amino acids. V lost 2 bases to trimming and J lost 2 bases; unmatched junction nucleotides: 8.

V is TRBV5-1 and J is TRBJ2-2; the D gene could be TRBD1 or TRBD2 (5 bases each). CDR1 is SGHRS, CDR2 YFSETQ, per germline. V lost 1 base, J lost 1 base, and 8 bases lay in between. The CDR3 spans 15 residues. CDR3 nucleotide sequence: TGCGCCAGCAGCTTGTTGGGGGAGAACACCGGGGAGCTGTTTTTT. Protein product: CASSLLGENTGELFF.

This clonotype was seen many times. V usage is TRBV6-2 or TRBV6-3 and J usage is TRBJ1-5; D gene uncertain. Germline assignment: CDR1 MNHEY and CDR2 SVGEGT. This CDR3 has 16 amino acids. V was trimmed by 2 bases and J by 4 bases, leaving 15 bases between them. CDR3 loop: CASSYRFRGSNQPQHF. The CDR3 nucleotides are TGTGCCAGCAGTTACCGATTTCGAGGGTCAAATCAGCCCCAGCATTTT.

There are many counts of this clonotype. The chain recombines TRBV7-9 with TRBJ2-7; a possible D gene is TRBD1 (6 bases). The V gene's germline CDR1 is SEHNR and CDR2 FQNEAQ (reference sequence). V was shortened by 0 bases and J by 4 bases, with 10 bases between the two germline ends. The CDR3 spans 14 residues. The CDR3 loop is CASSLAGARYEQYF. DNA for the CDR3: TGTGCCAGCAGCTTAGCGGGGGCCCGATACGAGCAGTACTTC.

Many counts were recorded for this clonotype. The gene calls are TRBV24-1 and TRBJ2-5; TRBD1 matches at 7 bases. Trimming removed 6 bases from V and 5 bases from J; junction bases left unmatched: 5. Germline V gene sequence: CDR1 KGHDR, CDR2 SFDVKD. The CDR3 is 13 residues long. CDR3 DNA sequence: TGTGCCACCAGTAAACAGGGGTTGGAGACCCAGTACTTC. Protein: CATSKQGLETQYF.

This clonotype has ten or more counts. The V gene is TRBV6-1, the J gene TRBJ2-7; perhaps TRBD2 as D (5 bases). Germline V gene lookup returns CDR1 MNHNS and CDR2 SASEGT. The V end was cut by 6 bases, the J end by 2 bases, with 20 bases between. This CDR3 is 16 amino acids long. The CDR3: CASSPSRAAGTYEQYF. In DNA, the CDR3 is TGTGCCAGCAGCCCCTCTAGGGCAGCCGGGACCTACGAGCAGTACTTC.

This clonotype was detected many times. The chain has TRBV6-1 and TRBJ1-6, with D unclear. The CDR3 is 14 amino acids. Trimming shortened V by 7 bases and J by 5 bases, and 12 bases separated the two germline ends. Germline V lookup: CDR1 MNHNS, CDR2 SASEGT. CDR3 loop: CASTETSDNSPLHF. The CDR3, as DNA: TGTGCCAGCACCGAAACAAGTGATAATTCACCCCTCCACTTT.

This clonotype was observed at least ten times. The chain has TRBV2 and TRBJ2-3; no definite D call. V shed 1 base and J shed 1 base, with 3 bases lying between them. The CDR3 covers 13 residues. Germline CDR1 reads SNHLY; CDR2 reads FYNNEI. The CDR3 bases are TGTGCCAGCAGTGAAGAGGGCACAGATACGCAGTATTTT. As protein: CASSEEGTDTQYF.

This clonotype has ten or more counts. The genes are TRBV20-1 and TRBJ2-1; D is unresolved. V gave up 6 bases and J gave up 2 bases, with 8 bases separating them. This CDR3 spans 12 amino acids. Germline lookup yields CDR1 DFQATT and CDR2 SNEGSKA (reference sequence). CDR3 sequence: CSAQGPYNEQFF. CDR3 sequence (DNA): TGCAGTGCCCAAGGGCCCTACAATGAGCAGTTCTTC.

This chain uses TRBV9 with TRBJ2-1; D might be TRBD1 (5 bases). The CDR3 length is 15 residues. Germline CDR1 reads SGDLS; CDR2 reads YYNGEE. Trimming took 0 bases from V and 2 from J, leaving 9 bases between them. The CDR3 here is CASSVGGRAYNEQFF. In DNA form, the CDR3 reads TGTGCCAGCAGCGTAGGGGGCAGGGCCTACAATGAGCAGTTCTTC.

This clonotype was counted many times. The chain employs TRBV12-3 or TRBV12-4 and TRBJ1-1; D ambiguous. This CDR3 has 13 residues. V lost 5 bases and J 4 bases, leaving 11 bases between the germline ends. The CDR3 here is CASSKTPVTEAFF. As DNA, the CDR3 is TGTGCCAGCAGTAAGACCCCCGTCACTGAAGCTTTCTTT.